This T cell receptor beta chain stems from a study of blood T cell repertoires in COVID-19. Overall study: Italy, Spain and the United States were the sources of the convalescent and acute COVID-19 samples. The cDNA or gDNA used as material had been derived from T cells, B-cell-depleted T cells, or PBMCs.

Per the original data handling: It was from reference gene primer amplification that nucleated cell counts were estimated. The data were produced by immunoSEQ multiplex PCR, yet TCRdb's version contains in-frame clones alone and is incomplete. The D gene and trimming were derived from the DNA, and the V and J assignments and clone size from that table. The sample lists about 150,000 clones; roughly nine tenths were seen once. A single count supports this clone. The CDR3 covers 16 residues. V was clipped by 5 bases and J by 7 bases; unmatched bases: 14. Germline V gene data show CDR1 as SGHTA and CDR2 as FQGNSA.

The source is a woman in her seventies with acute or convalescent COVID-19. Sequenced: peripheral blood. This rearrangement joins TRBV7-2 to TRBJ2-3; 8 positions agree with TRBD2. This CDR3 reads CASSPTGTSGGHTQYF. CDR3 nucleotide sequence: TGTGCCAGCAGCCCAACTGGGACTAGTGGGGGCCATACGCAGTATTTT.